This T cell receptor (beta chain) was observed in a study of control samples from healthy donors and cancer patients. The germline V gene has CDR1 LGHDT and CDR2 YNNKEL (reference sequence). This CDR3 has 14 amino acids. The germline V and J ends were trimmed by 2 bases and 8 bases, with 10 bases remaining between them. Data came from immunoSEQ multiplex PCR; TCRdb stores just in-frame clones and leaves some out. The sample records fewer than 40,000 clones, over 85% being singletons. The sample comprised PBMCs. This TCR derives from a man aged 35-49 years with colorectal cancer. This chain joins TRBV3-1 (or the pseudogene TRBV3-2) and TRBJ1-6; no clear D gene. The CDR3 DNA follows: TGTGCCAGCAGCCAAAGGCCCGGTGATTCACCCCTCCACTTT. This gives the protein CASSQRPGDSPLHF.